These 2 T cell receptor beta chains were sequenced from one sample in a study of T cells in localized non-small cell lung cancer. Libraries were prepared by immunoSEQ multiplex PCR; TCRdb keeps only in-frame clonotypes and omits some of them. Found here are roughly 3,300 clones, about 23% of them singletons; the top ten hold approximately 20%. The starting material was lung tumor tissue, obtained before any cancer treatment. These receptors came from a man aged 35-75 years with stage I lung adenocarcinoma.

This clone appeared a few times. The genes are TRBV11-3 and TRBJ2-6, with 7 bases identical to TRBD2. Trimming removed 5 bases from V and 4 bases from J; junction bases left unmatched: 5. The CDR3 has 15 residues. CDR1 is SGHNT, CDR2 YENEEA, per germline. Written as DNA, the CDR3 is TGTGCCAGCAGCCCAGCGGGGTTCGGGGCCAACGTCCTGACTTTC. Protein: CASSPAGFGANVLTF.

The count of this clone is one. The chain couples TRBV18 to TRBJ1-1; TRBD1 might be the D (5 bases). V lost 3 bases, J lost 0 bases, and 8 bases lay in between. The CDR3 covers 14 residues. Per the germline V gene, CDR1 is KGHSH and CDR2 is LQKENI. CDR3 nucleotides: TGTGCCAGCTCACCCCAGGGTATGAACACTGAAGCTTTCTTT. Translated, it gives CASSPQGMNTEAFF.